The 17 T cell receptor beta chains in this list originate from one sample, sequenced in a study of T cell responses to AZD1222 COVID-19 vaccine. Using immunoSEQ multiplex PCR, the repertoire was profiled, and TCRdb retains in-frame clones only, with some absent. The sample has 100,000 to 150,000 clones, about 91% seen once; the top ten hold about 2.1%. This sample comprised peripheral blood, obtained 28 days after the second AZD1222 dose. The receptors here all came from an adult who received the AZD1222 COVID-19 vaccine.

The chain combines TRBV5-1 with TRBJ1-2; D gene uncertain. Germline V lookup: CDR1 SGHRS, CDR2 YFSETQ. The CDR3 consists of 13 residues. Trimming pared 5 bases from V and 3 bases from J, leaving 11 bases between. CDR3 bases: TGCGCCAGCAGTCTGGAGGCTCACTATGGCTACACCTTC. This sequence encodes CASSLEAHYGYTF.

The V and J genes are TRBV27 and TRBJ1-6; 9 bases agree with TRBD1. This CDR3 comprises 16 residues. CDR1 and CDR2 (germline): MNHEY, SMNVEV (reference sequence). Trimming took 6 bases from V and 7 from J; bases not matched to a gene: 10. CDR3 bases: TGTGCCAGCAGAACCTTCCACAGGGGGCCAAATTCACCCCTCCACTTT. This gives the protein CASRTFHRGPNSPLHF.

V usage is TRBV3-1 (or the pseudogene TRBV3-2) and J usage is TRBJ1-2; D possibly corresponds to TRBD1 (6 bases). Trimming cost V 7 bases and J 8 bases, with 14 bases left between them. This CDR3 has 12 amino acids. Germline CDR1 reads LGHDT; CDR2 reads YNNKEL (reference sequence). This chain's CDR3 is CASTQGGEGYTF. In nucleotides, the CDR3 is TGTGCCAGCACACAGGGTGGTGAGGGCTACACCTTC.

The chain uses TRBV28 and TRBJ1-1; TRBD1 might be the D (6 bases). Trimming took 3 bases from V and 10 from J, leaving 24 bases between them. Germline assignment: CDR1 MDHEN and CDR2 SYDVKM. The CDR3 runs 16 residues. This CDR3 reads CASSLPNLARGQGAFF. CDR3 nucleotide sequence: TGTGCCAGCAGTTTGCCGAACCTCGCCAGGGGCCAGGGAGCTTTCTTT. The full variable domain, in which reference TRBV28 and TRBJ1-1 provide the parts outside the CDR3, is DVKVTQSSRYLVKRTGEKVFLECVQDMDHENMFWYRQDPGLGLRLIYFSYDVKMKEKGDIPEGYSVSREKKERFSLILESASTNQTSMYLCASSLPNLARGQGAFFGQGTRLTVV.

The rearrangement joins TRBV5-6 to TRBJ1-2; tentative D call: TRBD1 (5 bases). Germline V gene sequence: CDR1 SGHDT, CDR2 YYEEEE. The CDR3 extends over 14 amino acids. V lost 4 bases and J lost 4, with 14 bases in between. The CDR3 sequence: CASSQERGIYGYTF. The CDR3 coding sequence is TGTGCCAGCAGCCAGGAACGGGGGATCTATGGCTACACCTTC.

J is TRBJ1-2 and V is TRBV7-2; D ambiguous. The ends were cut back, 0 bases at V and 1 base at J, with 9 bases in the middle. CDR1 and CDR2 from the germline V gene are SGHTA and FQGNSA. The CDR3 has 15 amino acids. In DNA, the CDR3 is TGTGCCAGCAGCTTAGCTGGGAGTGGTAACTATGGCTACACCTTC. It translates to CASSLAGSGNYGYTF.

The rearrangement joins TRBV2 to TRBJ2-6; 10 bases agree with TRBD2. The CDR3 is made up of 15 amino acids. Germline-derived CDR1 and CDR2 are SNHLY and FYNNEI. The V gene end was trimmed by 8 bases and the J gene end by 1 base; junction bases not matched to a gene: 2. CDR3 nucleotide sequence: TGTGCCAGCCAGCGGGAGGGATCTGGGGCCAACGTCCTGACTTTC. This gives the protein CASQREGSGANVLTF.

This chain uses TRBV7-2 with TRBJ1-3; a possible D gene is TRBD1 (5 bases). V was shortened by 2 bases and J by 5 bases, with 13 bases between the two germline ends. The CDR3 consists of 15 residues. Germline CDR1 reads SGHTA; CDR2 reads FQGNSA. The CDR3: CASSLRVGTRNTIYF. DNA of the CDR3: TGTGCCAGCAGCTTAAGGGTCGGGACTCGAAACACCATATATTTT.

The chain combines TRBV30 with TRBJ2-5; D is perhaps TRBD1 or TRBD2 (5 bases each). V lost 1 base and J lost 5, with 17 bases in between. CDR3 length equals 15 residues. In germline, CDR1 is GTSNPN, CDR2 SVGIG (reference sequence). The DNA for the CDR3 is TGTGCCTGGAGTGACCTCGGGACCCCAGCCGAGACCCAGTACTTC. As protein: CAWSDLGTPAETQYF.

This clone was found once. The chain recombines TRBV2 with TRBJ1-3, with unresolved D. Per germline, CDR1 SNHLY and CDR2 FYNNEI. The CDR3 runs 15 residues. Trimming removed 6 bases from V and 3 bases from J, with 15 bases in between. The CDR3 loop is CASRPPGSLGNTIYF. DNA of the CDR3: TGTGCCAGCAGACCTCCGGGAAGTCTTGGAAACACCATATATTTT.

This rearrangement joins TRBV7-6 to TRBJ1-1; 9 bases are a match to TRBD1. The CDR3 spans 16 residues. CDR1 and CDR2 from the germline V gene are SGHVS and FNYEAQ. V lost 5 bases to trimming and J lost 4 bases; unmatched junction nucleotides: 11. CDR3 amino acids: CASSPLTTGGFTEAFF. DNA of the CDR3: TGTGCCAGCAGCCCATTGACGACAGGGGGGTTCACTGAAGCTTTCTTT.

The chain carries TRBV25-1 and TRBJ1-5; D is uncertain. This CDR3 is 15 amino acids long. The germline V gene encodes CDR1 MGHDK and CDR2 SYGVNS. The V and J ends lost 1 base and 4 bases respectively, with 11 bases between them. The DNA of the CDR3 is TGTGCCAGCAGTGAATCCCAGGTGGGGAATCAGCCCCAGCATTTT. As protein: CASSESQVGNQPQHF.

The chain couples TRBV24-1 to TRBJ2-7, with 11 bases that match TRBD2. This CDR3 comprises 15 residues. The V gene end was trimmed by 4 bases and the J gene end by 6 bases; junction bases not matched to a gene: 7. Germline CDR1 KGHDR, CDR2 SFDVKD. In DNA form, the CDR3 reads TGTGCCACCAGTGACCAACTAGCGGGAGCTGGCGAGCAGTACGTC. Translating it yields CATSDQLAGAGEQYV.

There are a few counts of this clone. The V call is TRBV9, the J call TRBJ1-2; D uncertain. There are 11 residues in the CDR3. The germline V gene encodes CDR1 SGDLS and CDR2 YYNGEE. Trimming pared 3 bases from V and 5 bases from J, leaving 5 bases between. Written as DNA, the CDR3 is TGTGCCAGCAGCGCGCCTTATGGCTACACCTTC. Protein: CASSAPYGYTF.

Written as DNA, the CDR3 is TGTGCCAGCAGCGGGCTAGCGGGGCCCACAGATACGCAGTATTTT. Translated, it gives CASSGLAGPTDTQYF. The V and J genes are TRBV3-1 (or the pseudogene TRBV3-2) and TRBJ2-3; 9 bases match TRBD2. The V and J ends lost 5 bases and 2 bases, in that order; junction bases with no gene match: 5. The CDR3 runs to 15 residues. CDR1 is LGHDT and CDR2 is YNNKEL in the germline V gene (reference sequence).

This rearrangement joins TRBV30 to TRBJ1-2; D not certain. Trimming removed 4 bases from V and 6 bases from J, with 15 bases in between. Looked up from germline, CDR1 is GTSNPN and CDR2 is SVGIG (reference sequence). The CDR3 covers 13 residues. CDR3 nucleotides: TGTGCCTGGAAGGTAATGTCGGTGGATGGCTACACCTTC. It yields the protein CAWKVMSVDGYTF. The variable domain in full, completed from reference TRBV30 and TRBJ1-2, reads SQTIHQWPATLVQPVGSPLSLECTVEGTSNPNLYWYRQAAGRGLQLLFYSVGIGQISSEVPQNLSASRPQDRQFILSSKKLLLSDSGFYLCAWKVMSVDGYTFGSGTRLTVV.

The chain is built from TRBV27 and TRBJ2-7, with D tentatively TRBD1 (5 bases). Per germline, CDR1 MNHEY and CDR2 SMNVEV (reference sequence). This CDR3 has 15 residues. V was clipped by 4 bases and J by 6 bases, with 19 bases between them. CDR3: CASSSNPAGNGEQYV. As DNA, the CDR3 is TGTGCCAGCAGTTCAAACCCCGCAGGGAACGGCGAGCAGTACGTC.